Following are 30 T cell receptor beta chains from one sample sequenced in a study of blood T cell repertoires in COVID-19. Here immunoSEQ multiplex PCR was the method, and the copy in TCRdb shows in-frame clones only, minus some. The sample holds roughly 120,000 clones, under 90% seen once. The specimen was peripheral blood. Receptors originate from a man aged 55 to 70 with acute or convalescent COVID-19.

The chain is built from TRBV27 and TRBJ1-1; weak D call: TRBD1 (6 bases). Trimming took 5 bases from V and 4 from J, leaving 20 bases between them. Germline V lookup: CDR1 MNHEY, CDR2 SMNVEV (reference sequence). The CDR3 has 16 amino acids. This chain's CDR3 is CASSRTGGAVGTEAFF. The CDR3 DNA reads as TGTGCCAGCAGTCGTACGGGGGGCGCGGTTGGCACTGAAGCTTTCTTT.

The V call is TRBV29-1, the J call TRBJ1-6; D remains unclear. V lost 1 base, J lost 13 bases, and 11 bases lay in between. Germline V gives CDR1 SQVTM, CDR2 ANQGSEA. The CDR3 runs 12 residues. The CDR3 spells CSVEAEGGPLHF. DNA of the CDR3: TGCAGCGTTGAAGCCGAGGGAGGGCCCCTCCACTTT.

This clone was seen only once. The chain joins TRBV28 to TRBJ1-2; 7 bases agree with TRBD1. After removal of 5 bases from V and 0 bases from J, the junction contained 6 bases not matched to a gene. Looked up from germline, CDR1 is MDHEN and CDR2 is SYDVKM. This CDR3 has 15 amino acids. CDR3 sequence reads: CASSGGDSPNYGYTF. DNA of the CDR3: TGTGCCAGCAGTGGCGGGGACAGCCCTAACTATGGCTACACCTTC.

V and J are TRBV6-6 and TRBJ2-7; 7 bases match TRBD2. Germline values: CDR1 MNHNY, CDR2 SVGAGI (reference sequence). The CDR3 loop spans 16 amino acids. V lost 4 bases and J lost 0; bases outside the gene matches: 9. The CDR3 spells CASSSSGGRGSYEQYF. The DNA of the CDR3 is TGTGCCAGCAGTTCATCCGGCGGGAGAGGCTCCTACGAGCAGTACTTC.

This sequence joins TRBV11-2 and TRBJ2-7, with 9 bases matching TRBD1. The CDR3 sequence is 16 residues long. CDR1 and CDR2 (germline): SGHAT, FQNNGV. Trimming removed 4 bases from V and 6 bases from J; junction bases left unmatched: 13. The CDR3 sequence is CASSSGSGTGISEQYF. CDR3 DNA: TGTGCCAGCAGCTCCGGCTCCGGGACAGGGATAAGCGAGCAGTACTTC.

This chain joins TRBV7-8 and TRBJ2-7; D might be TRBD1 (6 bases). Germline CDR1 and CDR2: SGHVS and FQNEAQ. There are 14 residues in the CDR3. Trimming left V 1 base short and J 7 bases short, with 14 bases between. CDR3 residues: CASSLGQGLEEQYF. The CDR3, as DNA: TGTGCCAGCAGCTTAGGGCAGGGGTTGGAGGAGCAGTACTTC.

J is TRBJ2-5 and V is TRBV28; D perhaps matches TRBD2 (5 bases). The CDR3 covers 14 residues. V lost 5 bases and J lost 5, with 15 bases in between. Germline CDR1 reads MDHEN; CDR2 reads SYDVKM. CDR3 in amino acids: CASSPLAPDETQYF. As DNA, the CDR3 is TGTGCCAGCAGTCCGCTAGCCCCTGATGAGACCCAGTACTTC.

This chain links TRBV30 with TRBJ2-1, with TRBD2 matching over 15 bases. The length of the CDR3 is 17 residues. The V segment lost 2 bases and the J segment 9 bases; nucleotides outside the gene matches: 11. CDR1 and CDR2 from the germline V gene are GTSNPN and SVGIG (reference sequence). CDR3: CAWSPFGLAGGPSEQFF. CDR3 DNA: TGTGCCTGGAGTCCTTTCGGACTAGCGGGAGGGCCTTCTGAGCAGTTCTTC.

The chain couples TRBV28 to TRBJ2-1, with a weak D call TRBD1 (6 bases). CDR1 and CDR2 from the germline V gene are MDHEN and SYDVKM. Trimming took off 2 bases at V and 1 base at J, with 6 bases between the two ends. CDR3 length: 14 amino acids. Written as DNA, the CDR3 is TGTGCCAGCAGTTTAAGGGGGTCCTACAATGAGCAGTTCTTC. Amino acid sequence: CASSLRGSYNEQFF.

In this sample, this clone turned up a few times. V gene TRBV14 combines with J gene TRBJ2-3, with TRBD1 identical over 7 bases. There are 15 residues in the CDR3. The germline gives CDR1 SGHDN, CDR2 FVKESK. Trimming at V came to 4 bases and at J to 2 bases, leaving 6 bases not matched to a gene. The CDR3: CASSPGTVPTDTQYF. Here the CDR3 DNA reads TGTGCCAGCAGCCCCGGGACAGTGCCCACAGATACGCAGTATTTT.

This chain connects TRBV27 to TRBJ1-3, with D possibly matching TRBD1 (5 bases). The CDR3 spans 14 residues. Looked up from germline, CDR1 is MNHEY and CDR2 is SMNVEV (reference sequence). V was pared by 7 bases and J by 1 base, with 11 bases between. The CDR3 sequence: CASKGSVSGNTIYF. The CDR3 nucleotides are TGTGCCAGCAAGGGGTCCGTGTCTGGAAACACCATATATTTT.

The CDR3 sequence: CASSGNDNEQFF. The CDR3 coding sequence is TGTGCCAGCAGCGGCAATGACAATGAGCAGTTCTTC. The rearrangement joins TRBV7-3 to TRBJ2-1; the D is unclear. This CDR3 region has 12 residues. The V and J ends lost 5 bases and 5 bases respectively, with 7 bases between them. Per the germline V gene, CDR1 is SGHTA and CDR2 is FQGTGA.

The rearrangement uses TRBV28 and TRBJ2-7; D not resolved. This CDR3 comprises 11 residues. The germline gives CDR1 MDHEN, CDR2 SYDVKM. Deletions cut 2 bases from V and 4 bases from J, with 3 bases between. CDR3 amino acids: CASSLLYEQYF. In nucleotides, the CDR3 is TGTGCCAGCAGTTTACTGTACGAGCAGTACTTC.

This clone has only a few counts. The chain carries TRBV27 and TRBJ2-1, with D possibly being TRBD2 (5 bases). Germline V lookup: CDR1 MNHEY, CDR2 SMNVEV (reference sequence). This CDR3 comprises 14 residues. Trimming left V 3 bases short and J 8 bases short, with 14 bases between. The chain's CDR3 is CASSFRPRADEQFF. CDR3 DNA: TGTGCCAGCAGTTTTCGTCCCAGAGCGGATGAGCAGTTCTTC.

CDR3 in amino acids: CASSWDSTLSYEQYF. CDR3 coding DNA: TGTGCCAGCAGTTGGGACAGCACTCTCTCCTACGAGCAGTACTTC. The chain uses TRBV6-5 and TRBJ2-7; TRBD1 agrees at 7 bases. This CDR3 has 15 residues. From germline, CDR1 is MNHEY and CDR2 SVGAGI. Unmatched junction bases numbered 6, after V lost 4 bases and J lost 0 bases.

This rearrangement joins TRBV28 to TRBJ2-7; TRBD2 matches at 8 bases. V lost 5 bases and J lost 0; bases outside the gene matches: 9. CDR1 and CDR2 (germline): MDHEN, SYDVKM. This CDR3 has 16 residues. This CDR3 is CASSGAGGFPSYEQYF. The CDR3 DNA reads as TGTGCCAGCAGTGGGGCGGGAGGCTTTCCCTCCTACGAGCAGTACTTC.

The chain is built from TRBV28 and TRBJ1-1; 7 bases are a match to TRBD1. CDR1 and CDR2 (germline): MDHEN, SYDVKM. The CDR3 covers 14 residues. V shed 4 bases, J shed 2 bases, and the junction held 4 bases outside the gene matches. The CDR3: CASSSPGGNTEAFF. In DNA form, the CDR3 reads TGTGCCAGCAGTTCTCCAGGGGGAAACACTGAAGCTTTCTTT.

The chain joins TRBV5-6 to TRBJ2-1; possibly TRBD2 for D (5 bases). V was pared by 1 base and J by 5 bases, with 10 bases between. The CDR3 runs to 14 residues. Germline V lookup: CDR1 SGHDT, CDR2 YYEEEE. The CDR3 loop is CASSLPGINNEQFF. CDR3 DNA: TGTGCCAGCAGCTTGCCCGGGATTAACAATGAGCAGTTCTTC.

The CDR3 loop is CASSARTGSEAFF. CDR3 DNA sequence: TGTGCCAGCAGCGCCAGGACAGGCTCTGAAGCTTTCTTT. The V call is TRBV7-2, the J call TRBJ1-1; 7 positions agree with TRBD1. The junction had 6 bases not matched to a gene; V was cut back by 5 bases and J by 6 bases. Germline V lookup: CDR1 SGHTA, CDR2 FQGNSA. This CDR3 region has 13 residues.

The chain carries TRBV28 and TRBJ2-7, with D maybe TRBD2 (6 bases). CDR3 length: 16 residues. The germline V gene encodes CDR1 MDHEN and CDR2 SYDVKM. Trimming shortened V by 4 bases and J by 8 bases, and 24 bases separated the two germline ends. The CDR3 DNA follows: TGTGCCAGCAGTTCCCCCGGGACTCCCCTACCCGGAAAGCAGTACTTC. This sequence encodes CASSSPGTPLPGKQYF.

Only one count was recorded for this clone. The rearrangement joins TRBV9 to TRBJ1-4, with 8 nucleotides matching TRBD1. The germline V gene has CDR1 SGDLS and CDR2 YYNGEE. This CDR3 region has 15 residues. V gave up 1 base and J gave up 8 bases; unmatched junction bases: 7. This CDR3 is CASSVQGAPGEKLFF. CDR3 nucleotides: TGTGCCAGCAGCGTACAGGGGGCCCCAGGGGAAAAACTGTTTTTT.

The rearrangement uses TRBV27 and TRBJ2-7, with 13 bases identical to TRBD2. Per germline, CDR1 MNHEY and CDR2 SMNVEV (reference sequence). J lost 1 base, V lost 5 bases, and 2 bases had no gene match. CDR3 length: 15 amino acids. Here the CDR3 reads CASSTGLAGSYEQYF. DNA of the CDR3: TGTGCCAGCAGTACGGGACTAGCGGGATCCTACGAGCAGTACTTC.

V is TRBV6-5 and J is TRBJ1-1, with D maybe TRBD1 (6 bases). This CDR3 spans 14 amino acids. Germline loops: CDR1 MNHEY, CDR2 SVGAGI. Between the trimmed V and J ends, which lost 6 bases and 5 bases, there was a span of 16 bases. The CDR3 loop reads CASRLTGTPTEAFF. CDR3 in DNA: TGTGCCAGCAGGCTAACAGGGACGCCTACTGAAGCTTTCTTT.

The chain has TRBV10-3 and TRBJ2-5, with D perhaps TRBD2 (5 bases). In germline, CDR1 is ENHRY, CDR2 SYGVKD. V lost 0 bases to trimming and J lost 5 bases, with 10 bases between them. CDR3 length equals 14 residues. In DNA, the CDR3 is TGTGCCATCAGTGAGTCCTATGAGCGGGAGACCCAGTACTTC. Protein sequence: CAISESYERETQYF.

J is TRBJ1-1 and V is TRBV3-1 (or the pseudogene TRBV3-2); weak D call: TRBD1 (6 bases). V lost 5 bases and J 5 bases, leaving 12 bases between the germline ends. Germline V gene data show CDR1 as LGHDT and CDR2 as YNNKEL (reference sequence). The CDR3 runs to 13 residues. The CDR3 DNA reads as TGTGCCAGCAGCACGATGAGGGGGACTGAAGCTTTCTTT. Translated, it gives CASSTMRGTEAFF.

This clone appeared many times. V usage is TRBV7-6 and J usage is TRBJ1-2; no reliable D call. CDR3 length: 17 amino acids. CDR1 SGHVS and CDR2 FNYEAQ come from the germline V gene. V was clipped by 5 bases and J by 4 bases, with 23 bases between them. CDR3 DNA sequence: TGTGCCAGCAGCCCGATCTCGGACCGGGGTGAATCCTATGGCTACACCTTC. Encoded protein: CASSPISDRGESYGYTF.

The chain has TRBV5-6 and TRBJ2-3, with 7 bases lining up with TRBD2. This CDR3 is 14 amino acids long. The V and J ends lost 9 bases and 2 bases, in that order; junction bases with no gene match: 9. Per the germline V gene, CDR1 is SGHDT and CDR2 is YYEEEE. The CDR3 sequence is CATFHRDYTDTQYF. Written as DNA, the CDR3 is TGTGCCACCTTTCATCGGGACTACACAGATACGCAGTATTTT.

This chain uses TRBV28 with TRBJ1-2; D perhaps matches TRBD1 (6 bases). With 8 bases removed from V and 2 bases from J, the gap between germline ends came to 12 bases. The CDR3 sequence is 13 residues long. The V gene's germline CDR1 is MDHEN and CDR2 SYDVKM. The CDR3 nucleotides are TGTGCCAGCCTAGGGGGAGTAAACTATGGCTACACCTTC. This gives the protein CASLGGVNYGYTF.

The rearrangement uses TRBV6-5 and TRBJ1-1, with TRBD1 identical over 7 bases. This CDR3 is 13 amino acids long. The germline CDR1 and CDR2 sequences are MNHEY and SVGAGI. The ends lost 4 bases at V and 1 base at J; junction bases unmatched: 0. CDR3 loop: CASSSGGNTEAFF. The CDR3 nucleotides are TGTGCCAGCAGTTCAGGGGGGAACACTGAAGCTTTCTTT.

CDR3 residues: CASSYSLAGVANEQFF. Here the CDR3 DNA reads TGTGCCAGCAGTTACTCACTAGCGGGAGTAGCCAATGAGCAGTTCTTC. The chain recombines TRBV6-2 or TRBV6-3 with TRBJ2-1; 11 bases match TRBD2. Germline assignment: CDR1 MNHEY and CDR2 SVGEGT. The CDR3 sequence is 16 residues long. The V segment lost 0 bases and the J segment 6 bases; nucleotides outside the gene matches: 4.